A selection of T cell receptor beta chains follows, all from one sample in a study of cytotoxic CD8 clonotypes in ibrutinib-treated CLL. Assay used: immunoSEQ multiplex PCR; TCRdb lists only in-frame clones, some missing. The table lists fewer than 400,000 clones, over 60% of them singletons. The input for sequencing was PBMCs, taken after 36 months of ibrutinib treatment. Source of these receptors: a human donor with chronic lymphocytic leukemia. CDR3s include the opening cysteine and the closing phenylalanine or tryptophan. Each record gives: D gene, V gene, clone size, J gene, CDR3 protein, CDR3 DNA. D genes are given only for firm matches. Only some rows state a clone size, as once, few, many or a class for expanded clones.

D gene: NA; V gene: TRBV7-2; clone size: NA; J gene: TRBJ1-6; CDR3 protein: CASSFSRMDSPLHF; CDR3 DNA: TGTGCCAGCAGCTTTAGTAGAATGGATTCACCCCTCCACTTT
D gene: TRBD2; V gene: TRBV29-1; clone size: NA; J gene: TRBJ2-3; CDR3 protein: CSVCQREYGVTDTQYF; CDR3 DNA: TGCAGCGTTTGCCAGCGGGAGTATGGGGTCACAGATACGCAGTATTTT
D gene: NA; V gene: TRBV2; clone size: NA; J gene: TRBJ1-1; CDR3 protein: CASSPPREAFF; CDR3 DNA: TGTGCCAGCAGCCCACCTAGGGAAGCTTTCTTT
D gene: TRBD2; V gene: TRBV14; clone size: NA; J gene: TRBJ2-1; CDR3 protein: CATKRTPGLAGYEQFF; CDR3 DNA: TGTGCCACCAAAAGGACCCCGGGACTAGCGGGTTATGAGCAGTTCTTC
D gene: NA; V gene: TRBV27; clone size: NA; J gene: TRBJ2-7; CDR3 protein: CASSLSKDHEQYF; CDR3 DNA: TGTGCCAGCAGTTTATCGAAAGACCACGAGCAGTACTTC
D gene: NA; V gene: TRBV11-2; clone size: NA; J gene: TRBJ1-2; CDR3 protein: CASSVRAAYGYTF; CDR3 DNA: TGTGCCAGCAGCGTTAGGGCCGCCTATGGCTACACCTTC
D gene: NA; V gene: TRBV28; clone size: NA; J gene: TRBJ2-3; CDR3 protein: CASSRNGNTDTQYF; CDR3 DNA: TGTGCCAGCAGTCGGAACGGGAACACAGATACGCAGTATTTT
D gene: NA; V gene: TRBV11-2; clone size: few; J gene: TRBJ2-2; CDR3 protein: CAETERRHTGELFF; CDR3 DNA: TGTGCCGAAACGGAGCGGAGACACACCGGGGAGCTGTTTTTT
D gene: TRBD1; V gene: TRBV13; clone size: NA; J gene: TRBJ1-2; CDR3 protein: CASSFDRGRDTF; CDR3 DNA: TGTGCCAGCAGCTTCGACAGGGGGCGTGACACCTTC
D gene: TRBD1; V gene: TRBV10-3; clone size: NA; J gene: TRBJ2-1; CDR3 protein: CAISEYETGGYNEQFF; CDR3 DNA: TGTGCCATCAGTGAGTACGAGACAGGGGGTTACAATGAGCAGTTCTTC
D gene: NA; V gene: TRBV5-1; clone size: NA; J gene: TRBJ2-7; CDR3 protein: CASSLVTGGEQYF; CDR3 DNA: TGCGCCAGCAGCTTGGTGACAGGCGGCGAGCAGTACTTC
D gene: NA; V gene: TRBV29-1; clone size: once; J gene: TRBJ2-1; CDR3 protein: CSVHLAGSGPPYNEQFF; CDR3 DNA: TGCAGCGTTCATTTAGCTGGGAGCGGGCCCCCCTACAATGAGCAGTTCTTC
D gene: NA; V gene: TRBV28; clone size: NA; J gene: TRBJ2-1; CDR3 protein: CASSPDLRVLRYNEQFF; CDR3 DNA: TGTGCCAGCAGTCCCGACCTCAGGGTTCTGAGGTACAATGAGCAGTTCTTC
D gene: NA; V gene: TRBV29-1; clone size: NA; J gene: TRBJ2-3; CDR3 protein: CSAPGSVADTQYF; CDR3 DNA: TGCAGCGCCCCCGGGTCAGTGGCAGATACGCAGTATTTT
D gene: TRBD1; V gene: TRBV6-5; clone size: NA; J gene: TRBJ1-1; CDR3 protein: CASSYGGQMNTEAFF; CDR3 DNA: TGTGCCAGCAGTTACGGGGGACAGATGAACACTGAAGCTTTCTTT
D gene: TRBD2; V gene: TRBV29-1; clone size: few; J gene: TRBJ2-7; CDR3 protein: CSVETSESYEQYF; CDR3 DNA: TGCAGCGTTGAGACTAGCGAATCCTACGAGCAGTACTTC
D gene: NA; V gene: TRBV6-6; clone size: NA; J gene: TRBJ1-3; CDR3 protein: CASSYGRGSGNTIYF; CDR3 DNA: TGTGCCAGCAGTTACGGACGTGGCTCTGGAAACACCATATATTTT
D gene: NA; V gene: TRBV4-3; clone size: NA; J gene: TRBJ2-7; CDR3 protein: CASSQDARISYEQYF; CDR3 DNA: TGCGCCAGCAGCCAAGATGCAAGGATCTCCTACGAGCAGTACTTC
D gene: NA; V gene: TRBV7-2; clone size: NA; J gene: TRBJ2-7; CDR3 protein: CASSQSAYEQYF; CDR3 DNA: TGTGCCAGCAGCCAATCTGCCTACGAGCAGTACTTC
D gene: NA; V gene: TRBV28; clone size: NA; J gene: TRBJ2-2; CDR3 protein: CATQQYTGELFF; CDR3 DNA: TGTGCCACCCAACAGTACACCGGGGAGCTGTTTTTT
D gene: TRBD1; V gene: TRBV9; clone size: NA; J gene: TRBJ1-2; CDR3 protein: CASSVAGTGFGYTF; CDR3 DNA: TGTGCCAGCAGCGTAGCCGGGACAGGTTTTGGCTACACCTTC
D gene: NA; V gene: TRBV27; clone size: once; J gene: TRBJ2-7; CDR3 protein: CASKGGEYEQYF; CDR3 DNA: TGTGCCAGCAAAGGGGGGGAATACGAGCAGTACTTC
D gene: TRBD2; V gene: TRBV13; clone size: NA; J gene: TRBJ2-1; CDR3 protein: CASSFPTSGFRGYNEQFF; CDR3 DNA: TGTGCCAGCAGCTTCCCGACTAGCGGGTTTAGGGGATACAATGAGCAGTTCTTC
D gene: NA; V gene: TRBV9; clone size: NA; J gene: TRBJ1-2; CDR3 protein: CASSVQYYGYTF; CDR3 DNA: TGTGCCAGCAGCGTCCAATACTATGGCTACACCTTC
D gene: TRBD1; V gene: TRBV13; clone size: once; J gene: TRBJ1-2; CDR3 protein: CASSHRQGIGDYGYTF; CDR3 DNA: TGTGCCAGCAGCCATAGACAGGGCATAGGGGACTATGGCTACACCTTC
D gene: NA; V gene: TRBV5-6; clone size: once; J gene: TRBJ1-4; CDR3 protein: CASSFGQPTSNEKLFF; CDR3 DNA: TGTGCCAGCAGCTTCGGACAGCCAACCTCAAATGAAAAACTGTTTTTT
D gene: NA; V gene: TRBV6-1; clone size: NA; J gene: TRBJ2-5; CDR3 protein: CASSRTGSQETQYF; CDR3 DNA: TGTGCCAGCAGTAGAACAGGGTCCCAAGAGACCCAGTACTTC
D gene: NA; V gene: TRBV5-1; clone size: few; J gene: TRBJ2-3; CDR3 protein: CASRTHLETDTQYF; CDR3 DNA: TGCGCCAGCCGTACGCACTTAGAGACAGATACGCAGTATTTT
D gene: TRBD1; V gene: TRBV6-5; clone size: few; J gene: TRBJ2-5; CDR3 protein: CASSYAGGWETQYF; CDR3 DNA: TGTGCCAGCAGTTACGCAGGGGGCTGGGAGACCCAGTACTTC
D gene: NA; V gene: TRBV6-1; clone size: NA; J gene: TRBJ1-2; CDR3 protein: CASSGGRAGGYTF; CDR3 DNA: TGTGCCAGCAGTGGGGGACGGGCGGGTGGCTACACCTTC
D gene: NA; V gene: TRBV7-8; clone size: NA; J gene: TRBJ2-7; CDR3 protein: CASSEGVSPYEQYF; CDR3 DNA: TGTGCCAGCAGCGAGGGGGTTTCGCCCTACGAGCAGTACTTC
D gene: NA; V gene: TRBV2; clone size: once; J gene: TRBJ1-5; CDR3 protein: CASRALWGNQPQHF; CDR3 DNA: TGTGCCAGCAGGGCCCTATGGGGCAATCAGCCCCAGCATTTT
D gene: NA; V gene: TRBV19; clone size: few; J gene: TRBJ2-1; CDR3 protein: CASSIAQGTTDEQFF; CDR3 DNA: TGTGCCAGTAGTATCGCCCAGGGGACTACGGATGAGCAGTTCTTC
D gene: TRBD1; V gene: TRBV7-9; clone size: few; J gene: TRBJ1-4; CDR3 protein: CASSLRDSTTNEKLFF; CDR3 DNA: TGTGCCAGCAGCTTACGGGACAGTACAACTAATGAAAAACTGTTTTTT
D gene: TRBD2; V gene: TRBV5-1; clone size: few; J gene: TRBJ2-7; CDR3 protein: CASSPGGDEQYF; CDR3 DNA: TGCGCCAGCAGCCCCGGGGGGGACGAGCAGTACTTC
D gene: TRBD1; V gene: TRBV7-3; clone size: few; J gene: TRBJ2-1; CDR3 protein: CASSSLLDRGYNEQFF; CDR3 DNA: TGTGCCAGCAGCTCCCTCCTTGACAGGGGATACAATGAGCAGTTCTTC
D gene: NA; V gene: TRBV5-1; clone size: once; J gene: TRBJ2-7; CDR3 protein: CASSLVAGSSYEQYF; CDR3 DNA: TGCGCCAGCAGCTTGGTGGCGGGAAGCTCCTACGAGCAGTACTTC
D gene: TRBD2; V gene: TRBV9; clone size: NA; J gene: TRBJ2-2; CDR3 protein: CASSVPRGGAYTGELFF; CDR3 DNA: TGTGCCAGCAGCGTACCACGCGGGGGGGCGTACACCGGGGAGCTGTTTTTT
D gene: NA; V gene: TRBV14; clone size: once; J gene: TRBJ2-1; CDR3 protein: CASSQSTGILYNEQFF; CDR3 DNA: TGTGCCAGCAGCCAATCGACCGGGATCCTCTACAATGAGCAGTTCTTC
D gene: TRBD1; V gene: TRBV2; clone size: once; J gene: TRBJ2-6; CDR3 protein: CASTEDRAGANVLTF; CDR3 DNA: TGTGCCAGCACCGAAGACAGGGCTGGGGCCAACGTCCTGACTTTC
D gene: TRBD1; V gene: TRBV5-1; clone size: NA; J gene: TRBJ1-1; CDR3 protein: CASSWGTGGATEAFF; CDR3 DNA: TGCGCCAGCAGCTGGGGGACAGGGGGCGCCACTGAAGCTTTCTTT
D gene: TRBD1; V gene: TRBV10-3; clone size: NA; J gene: TRBJ1-4; CDR3 protein: CAISESLTGDEKLFF; CDR3 DNA: TGTGCCATCAGTGAGTCACTGACAGGGGATGAAAAACTGTTTTTT
D gene: TRBD2; V gene: TRBV7-8; clone size: NA; J gene: TRBJ2-5; CDR3 protein: CASSAGLGETQYF; CDR3 DNA: TGTGCCAGCAGCGCAGGACTAGGGGAGACCCAGTACTTC
D gene: NA; V gene: TRBV29-1; clone size: NA; J gene: TRBJ2-3; CDR3 protein: CSARPGGTDTQYF; CDR3 DNA: TGCAGCGCCCGCCCAGGTGGCACAGATACGCAGTATTTT
D gene: NA; V gene: TRBV1; clone size: NA; J gene: TRBJ2-5; CDR3 protein: CTSSQDAGGKETQYF; CDR3 DNA: TGCACCAGCAGCCAAGATGCGGGGGGAAAAGAGACCCAGTACTTC
D gene: NA; V gene: TRBV18; clone size: NA; J gene: TRBJ1-2; CDR3 protein: CASSPSPTPLYGYTF; CDR3 DNA: TGTGCCAGCTCACCATCACCTACCCCCCTCTATGGCTACACCTTC
D gene: NA; V gene: TRBV6-4; clone size: few; J gene: TRBJ1-1; CDR3 protein: CASSEMDSMNTEAFF; CDR3 DNA: TGTGCCAGCAGTGAAATGGACAGCATGAACACTGAAGCTTTCTTT
D gene: NA; V gene: TRBV10-3; clone size: NA; J gene: TRBJ2-1; CDR3 protein: CAISEQGKNEQFF; CDR3 DNA: TGTGCCATCAGTGAACAGGGAAAGAATGAGCAGTTCTTC
D gene: NA; V gene: TRBV19; clone size: NA; J gene: TRBJ2-2; CDR3 protein: CASSNQQGFDFGELFF; CDR3 DNA: TGTGCCAGTAGTAACCAACAGGGTTTCGATTTCGGGGAGCTGTTTTTT
D gene: NA; V gene: TRBV9; clone size: NA; J gene: TRBJ2-1; CDR3 protein: CASSVAGQLSNEQFF; CDR3 DNA: TGTGCCAGCAGCGTCGCGGGACAGCTTTCCAATGAGCAGTTCTTC
D gene: NA; V gene: TRBV5-1; clone size: NA; J gene: TRBJ2-7; CDR3 protein: CASSFSKRSSHEQYF; CDR3 DNA: TGCGCCAGCAGCTTTTCCAAACGGTCGAGCCACGAGCAGTACTTC
D gene: NA; V gene: TRBV29-1; clone size: NA; J gene: TRBJ1-2; CDR3 protein: CSVAQPGVGGGYTF; CDR3 DNA: TGCAGCGTGGCCCAGCCCGGGGTAGGGGGAGGCTACACCTTC